The entry below gives a single TCR beta chain sequence along with its context. Its antigen is currently unknown. The sample comes from a study of cytomegalovirus exposure and HLA in healthy donors. Across the whole study: Earlier work reported 95 million to 130 million unique TCR beta sequences from some 180 million T cells. Across 300 to 400 genotyped donors, about 80% landed in the Caucasian-associated ancestry cluster.

PCR involved 60 Vbeta and 13 Jbeta primers. Profiling relied on immunoSEQ multiplex PCR, and the TCRdb table lists in-frame clones only, not all of them. The repertoire consists of around 200,000 clones, with 60% to 85% occurring once and the leading ten covering 1.5% to 2%. Study findings and constraints: Among the CMV-associated chains, three were confirmed in vitro as specific for CMV antigens.

This CDR3 is built from 14 residues. Deletions cut 1 base from V and 2 bases from J, with 12 bases between. CDR1 and CDR2 (germline): GTSNPN, SVGIG (reference sequence). The rearrangement links TRBV30 to TRBJ2-7, with a possible D match to TRBD2 (6 bases). Material: PBMCs. The origin of this receptor is a woman between 18 and 30 years old in good health and CMV-seronegative. The CDR3 DNA sequence: TGTGCCTGGAGTGAGGGGAGGCGCCCCTACGAGCAGTACTTC. Translated, it gives CAWSEGRRPYEQYF.